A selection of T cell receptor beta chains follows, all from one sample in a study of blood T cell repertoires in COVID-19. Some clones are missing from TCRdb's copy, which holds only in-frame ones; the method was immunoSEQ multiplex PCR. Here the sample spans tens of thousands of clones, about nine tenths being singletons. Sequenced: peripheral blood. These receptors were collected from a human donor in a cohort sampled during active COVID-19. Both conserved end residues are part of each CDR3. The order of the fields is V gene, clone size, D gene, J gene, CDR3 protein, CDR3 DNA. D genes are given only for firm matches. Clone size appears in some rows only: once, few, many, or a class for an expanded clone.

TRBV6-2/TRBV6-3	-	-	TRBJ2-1	CASSFPGGRLAPSSYNEQFF	TGTGCCAGCAGCTTCCCCGGGGGGCGCCTTGCCCCAAGCTCCTACAATGAGCAGTTCTTC
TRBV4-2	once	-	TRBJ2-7	CASSQILRASSYEQYF	TGTGCCAGCAGCCAAATCTTGCGGGCGAGCTCCTACGAGCAGTACTTC
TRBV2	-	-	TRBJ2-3	CASSSQGDTQYF	TGTGCCAGCAGTTCCCAGGGGGATACGCAGTATTTT
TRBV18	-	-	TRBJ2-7	CASSPQPGHRNEQYF	TGTGCCAGCTCACCACAACCGGGACACCGGAACGAGCAGTACTTC
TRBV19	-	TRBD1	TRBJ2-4	CASREAGTGNIQYF	TGTGCCAGTAGGGAGGCCGGGACAGGTAACATTCAGTACTTC
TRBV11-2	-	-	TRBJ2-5	CASSKAPGDSETQYF	TGTGCCAGCAGCAAAGCCCCGGGGGACTCCGAGACCCAGTACTTC
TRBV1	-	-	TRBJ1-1	CTSSPYVGNTEAFF	TGCACCAGCAGCCCTTATGTCGGGAACACTGAAGCTTTCTTT
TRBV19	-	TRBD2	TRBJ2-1	CASSWTSGDNEQFF	TGTGCCAGTAGTTGGACTAGCGGGGACAATGAGCAGTTCTTC
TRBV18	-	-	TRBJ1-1	CASSPGHMNTEAFF	TGTGCCAGCTCACCAGGGCACATGAACACTGAAGCTTTCTTT
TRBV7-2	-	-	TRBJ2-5	CANARGRQETQYF	TGTGCCAACGCCCGGGGGAGACAAGAGACCCAGTACTTC
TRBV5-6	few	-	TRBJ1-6	CASSFVFDSPLHF	TGTGCCAGCAGCTTCGTGTTTGATTCACCCCTCCACTTT
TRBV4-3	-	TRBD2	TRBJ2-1	CASSQGFSGRFNEQFF	TGCGCCAGCAGCCAGGGTTTTAGCGGGAGGTTCAATGAGCAGTTCTTC
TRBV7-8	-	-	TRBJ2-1	CASSPTGQITVWHEQFF	TGTGCCAGCAGCCCTACCGGACAGATAACGGTATGGCATGAGCAGTTCTTC
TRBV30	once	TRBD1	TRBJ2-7	CAWSVLGTGGYEQYF	TGTGCCTGGAGTGTACTCGGTACAGGGGGCTACGAGCAGTACTTC
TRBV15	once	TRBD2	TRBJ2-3	CATSREVIAGKDTQYF	TGTGCCACCAGCAGAGAGGTGATAGCGGGAAAAGATACGCAGTATTTT
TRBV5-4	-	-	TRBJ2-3	CASSSRQTGAGTDTQYF	TGTGCCAGCAGCTCAAGGCAGACTGGGGCGGGCACAGATACGCAGTATTTT
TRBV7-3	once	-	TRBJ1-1	CASSLGPQNTEAFF	TGTGCCAGCAGCTTAGGCCCTCAAAATACTGAAGCTTTCTTT
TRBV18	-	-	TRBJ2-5	CASSLQREETQYF	TGTGCCAGCTCACTTCAACGGGAGGAGACCCAGTACTTC
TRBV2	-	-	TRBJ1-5	CASGPGNSNQPQHF	TGTGCCAGCGGACCAGGGAATAGCAATCAGCCCCAGCATTTT
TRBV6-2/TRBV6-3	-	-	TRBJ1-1	CASSYSSVQGEAFF	TGTGCCAGCAGTTACTCGTCCGTACAGGGTGAAGCTTTCTTT
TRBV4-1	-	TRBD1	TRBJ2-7	CASSQALTGIYEQYF	TGCGCCAGCAGCCAAGCTCTGACAGGGATCTACGAGCAGTACTTC
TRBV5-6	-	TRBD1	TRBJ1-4	CASSTRDRPQPFNEKLFF	TGTGCCAGCAGCACCCGGGACAGGCCTCAACCTTTTAATGAAAAACTGTTTTTT
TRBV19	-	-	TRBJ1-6	CASSISGNSPLHF	TGTGCCAGTAGTATCTCAGGGAATTCACCCCTCCACTTT
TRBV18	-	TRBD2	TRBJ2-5	CASSTGTSGPGETQYF	TGTGCCAGCTCAACAGGGACTAGCGGGCCGGGGGAGACCCAGTACTTC
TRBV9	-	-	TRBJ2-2	CASSAPGETNTGELFF	TGTGCCAGCAGCGCCCCGGGGGAAACAAACACCGGGGAGCTGTTTTTT
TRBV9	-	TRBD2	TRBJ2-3	CASSVVPLAGAADTQYF	TGTGCCAGCAGCGTAGTTCCGTTAGCGGGAGCCGCAGATACGCAGTATTTT
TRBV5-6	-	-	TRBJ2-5	CASSLTGGTAQETQYF	TGTGCCAGCAGCTTAACGGGCGGGACAGCTCAAGAGACCCAGTACTTC
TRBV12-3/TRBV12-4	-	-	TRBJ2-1	CASSLGGNEQFF	TGTGCCAGCAGTTTGGGGGGCAATGAGCAGTTCTTC
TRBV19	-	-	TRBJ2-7	CASSIQGGIPYEQYF	TGTGCCAGTAGTATCCAGGGTGGGATTCCCTACGAGCAGTACTTC
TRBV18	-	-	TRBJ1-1	CASSTDTTNTEAFF	TGTGCCAGCTCCACCGACACCACGAACACTGAAGCTTTCTTT
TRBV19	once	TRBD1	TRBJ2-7	CASSTGTGAYEQYF	TGTGCCAGTAGTACCGGGACAGGAGCGTACGAGCAGTACTTC
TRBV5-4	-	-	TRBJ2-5	CASSLRGAGETQYF	TGTGCCAGCAGCCTCCGTGGAGCGGGAGAGACCCAGTACTTC
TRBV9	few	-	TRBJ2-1	CASSVEQGEQFF	TGTGCCAGCAGCGTAGAGCAGGGTGAGCAGTTCTTC
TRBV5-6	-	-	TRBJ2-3	CASSRWRERTDTQYF	TGTGCCAGCAGCCGGTGGAGGGAGCGCACAGATACGCAGTATTTT
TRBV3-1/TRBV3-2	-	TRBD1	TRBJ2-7	CASSPSDRDPNEQYF	TGTGCCAGCAGCCCATCAGACAGGGACCCCAACGAGCAGTACTTC
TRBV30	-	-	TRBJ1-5	CAWSVRGGFTQPQHF	TGTGCCTGGAGTGTACGCGGGGGATTTACTCAGCCCCAGCATTTT
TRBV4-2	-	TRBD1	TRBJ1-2	CASSLGTGEEGYTF	TGTGCCAGCAGCCTCGGGACAGGGGAGGAAGGCTACACCTTC
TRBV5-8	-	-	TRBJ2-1	CASSYRRSEQFF	TGTGCCAGCAGCTACCGGAGGAGTGAGCAGTTCTTC
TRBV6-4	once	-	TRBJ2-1	CASSDEDSTYNEQFF	TGTGCCAGCAGTGACGAGGACTCTACTTACAATGAGCAGTTCTTC
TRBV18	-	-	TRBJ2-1	CASSTAVNEQFF	TGTGCCAGCTCAACTGCTGTCAATGAGCAGTTCTTC
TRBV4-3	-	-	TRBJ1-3	CASSLSSIGNTIYF	TGCGCCAGCAGCCTCTCTAGTATTGGAAACACCATATATTTT